This T cell receptor beta chain appears in the sequencing data of a study of blood T cells in healthy people across ages. The second PCR ran roughly 7 to 11 cycles with a sample-barcoded 5' primer and J-beta primers. Every cDNA molecule bore a tag from a template-switch adaptor containing 12 random nucleotides. TCRdb recomputed calls from the 5' RACE reads with MiXCR, one row per CDR3 protein. This table holds about 1.4 million distinct CDR3 sequences, roughly 59% found once. The CDR3 sequence is 15 residues long. Deletions cut 3 bases from V and 6 bases from J, with 18 bases between. Germline V gene data show CDR1 as DFQATT and CDR2 as SNEGSKA (reference sequence).

The sample comprised blood. This sequence originates from a man younger than 30 in good health. This chain joins TRBV20-1 and TRBJ2-1; possibly TRBD2 for D (6 bases). CDR3 nucleotide sequence: TGCAGTGCTAGTAAGACTAGTGGGGCCTTCAATGAGCAGTTCTTC. Amino acid sequence: CSASKTSGAFNEQFF.